This T cell receptor beta chain was captured in a study of response to subunit inactivated influenza vaccine. Whole-study results and caveats: Only a handful of new T cells, the authors suggested, are recruited with each seasonal influenza vaccination.

TCRdb reprocessed the RT-PCR reads via MiXCR and lists one record per CDR3 protein. The profile shows some 600,000 distinct CDR3 sequences, approximately 15% of them singletons. Concerning this clonotype: The antigen is not known.

The source is a man aged 50 or older who received an inactivated influenza vaccine. The source material was PBMCs from blood, sampled approximately 15 days before vaccination.

In nucleotides, the CDR3 is TGTGCCAGCAGCTTAGCGCGTGTCGGTCATAATGAAAAACTGTTTTTT. It specifies CASSLARVGHNEKLFF. The chain combines TRBV7-9 with TRBJ1-4; D is ambiguous. V gave up 0 bases and J gave up 4 bases, with 12 bases separating them. Germline V gene lookup returns CDR1 SEHNR and CDR2 FQNEAQ (reference sequence). The CDR3 sequence is 16 residues long.